This T cell receptor beta chain was sequenced during a study of shared clonotypes between healthy human individuals. Study-level results: Sequencing depth was expected to influence donor clonotype sharing. The study generally estimated greater richness for naive than memory subsets. When naive CD4 clonotypes were compared across a handful of donors, roughly 4.9% were shared.

The CDR3 is made up of 13 amino acids. V lost 11 bases and J 0 bases, leaving 11 bases between the germline ends. Germline V gene sequence: CDR1 MDHEN, CDR2 SYDVKM. As concerns this clone: Its cognate antigen is unknown.

The donor population consisted of healthy HIV-negative adults with no recent acute infections or vaccinations. Clones were sequenced by immunoSEQ multiplex PCR, and TCRdb holds only the in-frame ones, with some missing. Of around 750,000 clones in the sample, around 74% were seen once. The sequence came from a woman aged 25 to 45 in good health. The specimen was memory CD4+ T cells sorted from blood. Subset defined: CD45RA-negative fraction. V and J are TRBV28 and TRBJ1-5; possible D gene TRBD1, 5 bases. CDR3 DNA: TGTGCCGTCACCAGGGATAGCAATCAGCCCCAGCATTTT. Translation: CAVTRDSNQPQHF.